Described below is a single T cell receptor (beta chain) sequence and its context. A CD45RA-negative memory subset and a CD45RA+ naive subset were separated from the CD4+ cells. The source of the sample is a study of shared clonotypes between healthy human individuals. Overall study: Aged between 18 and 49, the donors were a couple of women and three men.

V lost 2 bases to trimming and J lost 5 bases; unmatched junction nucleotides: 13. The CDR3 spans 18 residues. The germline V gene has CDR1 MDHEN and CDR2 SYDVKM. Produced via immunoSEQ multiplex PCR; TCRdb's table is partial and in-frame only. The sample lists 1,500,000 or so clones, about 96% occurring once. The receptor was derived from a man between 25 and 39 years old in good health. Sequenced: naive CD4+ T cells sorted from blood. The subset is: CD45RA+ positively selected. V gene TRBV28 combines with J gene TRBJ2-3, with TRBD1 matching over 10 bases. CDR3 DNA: TGTGCCAGCAGTTTAATTAAATCCCGGACAGGGGGTAGAGATACGCAGTATTTT. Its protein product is CASSLIKSRTGGRDTQYF.